This T cell receptor beta chain was sequenced for a study of blood T cell repertoires in COVID-19. Clones were read by immunoSEQ multiplex PCR, and TCRdb kept only the in-frame ones, dropping some. This sample has 150,000 to 200,000 clones, with around nine tenths found just once. From germline, CDR1 is SGDLS and CDR2 YYNGEE. V shed 0 bases and J shed 1 base, with 8 bases lying between them. CDR3 length: 15 residues. Source material: peripheral blood. The clonotype comes from a human donor in a cohort sampled during active COVID-19. The chain is built from TRBV9 and TRBJ2-1, with D perhaps TRBD1 (5 bases). The CDR3 protein is CASSVAQGSYNEQFF. The CDR3 nucleotides read TGTGCCAGCAGCGTAGCTCAGGGATCCTACAATGAGCAGTTCTTC.